These T cell receptor beta chains were read from a single sample in a study of precursors of human CD4 cytotoxic T cells. MiXCR, run by TCRdb on the reads, gives a single entry per CDR3 protein. Among 250 to 300 distinct CDR3 sequences listed, approximately 28% were seen once. Sequencing was performed on memory CD4+ T cells from blood (PBMCs). These TCRs come from a human donor in good health. Both conserved end residues are part of each CDR3. A D gene is named only where the DNA matches it firmly. Only part of the rows carry a size: once, few, many, or a class if the clone is expanded.

TGTGCCAGCAGTGTCAGGGACGCTGGAAACACCATATATTTT CASSVRDAGNTIYF once TRBV25-1 NA TRBJ1-3
TGCGCCAGCAGCTATGATACAATGGCCAGGGGGCTATCCTACAATGAGCAGTTCTTC CASSYDTMARGLSYNEQFF large TRBV4-3 TRBD1 TRBJ2-1
TGTGCCAGTACCCAATGGGGGAAATGGTCTGGGGCCAACGTCCTGACTTTC CASTQWGKWSGANVLTF NA TRBV19 NA TRBJ2-6
TGTGCCAGCAGTTTCGGCGGGACACTGCTAGAGCAGTACTTC CASSFGGTLLEQYF large TRBV28 NA TRBJ2-7
TGCGCCAGCAGCTTGGTCCAGGGGGAAGAGACCCAGTACTTC CASSLVQGEETQYF NA TRBV5-1 TRBD1 TRBJ2-5
TGTGCCAGCAGTTTATGGGCAGACACTCCATCCTACGAGCAGTACTTC CASSLWADTPSYEQYF large TRBV27 NA TRBJ2-7
TGCGCCAGCAGCTTGGCGTCAGCGCACTCTGGGGCCAACGTCCTGACTTTC CASSLASAHSGANVLTF large TRBV5-1 NA TRBJ2-6
TGCAGCGTGGACCTAGCGGGACACACAGATACGCAGTATTTT CSVDLAGHTDTQYF large TRBV29-1 TRBD2 TRBJ2-3
TGTGCCAGCAGCGACCGGGACAGGGTGTTCAATGAGCAGTTCTTC CASSDRDRVFNEQFF large TRBV9 TRBD1 TRBJ2-1
TGTGCCACCCAGTCGGTGCGGGACAGGGGAACCAATGAGCAGTTCTTC CATQSVRDRGTNEQFF large TRBV24-1 TRBD1 TRBJ2-1
TGTGCCAGCAGCCCCGACAGGGGGCGTGAGCCCCAGCATTTT CASSPDRGREPQHF once TRBV7-9 TRBD1 TRBJ1-5
TGTGCCAGCTCACCTCCGGGACAGGGGGGATTGAATAGCAATCAGCCCCAGCATTTT CASSPPGQGGLNSNQPQHF large TRBV18 TRBD1 TRBJ1-5